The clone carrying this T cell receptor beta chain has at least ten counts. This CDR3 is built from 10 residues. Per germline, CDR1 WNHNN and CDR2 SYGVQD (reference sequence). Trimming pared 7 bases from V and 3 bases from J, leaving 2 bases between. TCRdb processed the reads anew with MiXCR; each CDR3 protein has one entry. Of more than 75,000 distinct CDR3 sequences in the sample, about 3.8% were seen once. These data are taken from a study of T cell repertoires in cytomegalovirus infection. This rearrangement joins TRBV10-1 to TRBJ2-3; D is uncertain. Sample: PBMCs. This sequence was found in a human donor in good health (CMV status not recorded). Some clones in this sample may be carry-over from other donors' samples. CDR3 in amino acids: CASKTDTQYF. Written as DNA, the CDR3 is TGCGCCAGCAAGACAGATACGCAGTATTTT.